Presented here are 16 T cell receptor beta chains from one specimen sequenced in a study of T cell changes during pregnancy in multiple sclerosis. Only in-frame clones appear in the TCRdb table, and some are missing; sequencing was by immunoSEQ multiplex PCR. The top ten hold about a tenth of the sample, which has approximately 50,000 clones, roughly nine tenths seen once. The sample here was CD8+ T cells from peripheral blood mononuclear cells, taken after pregnancy. These receptors were taken from a female donor with multiple sclerosis, enrolled in a pregnancy study.

This chain joins TRBV15 and TRBJ1-1; D is undetermined. The germline V and J ends were trimmed by 0 bases and 7 bases, with 9 bases remaining between them. CDR1 and CDR2 from the germline V gene are LNHNV and YYDKDF (reference sequence). The CDR3 has 13 amino acids. The CDR3 sequence: CATSRDRSGEAFF. In DNA form, the CDR3 reads TGTGCCACCAGCAGAGATCGCAGCGGTGAAGCTTTCTTT.

This chain connects TRBV4-1 to TRBJ2-3, with a tentative D call TRBD2 (6 bases). The CDR3 loop spans 17 amino acids. Trimming took 4 bases from V and 4 from J, leaving 21 bases between them. CDR1 is MGHRA and CDR2 is YSYEKL in the germline V gene. For the CDR3, the DNA is TGCGCCAGCAGCCCTTTCTTCGGAGGGTATCGCGCAGATACGCAGTATTTT. As protein: CASSPFFGGYRADTQYF.

The chain has TRBV7-9 and TRBJ1-1; a weak D match, TRBD1 (6 bases). V lost 3 bases and J lost 8, with 7 bases in between. This CDR3 has 11 residues. The germline V gene has CDR1 SEHNR and CDR2 FQNEAQ (reference sequence). The CDR3: CASSFGQEAFF. In DNA, the CDR3 is TGTGCCAGCAGCTTCGGACAGGAAGCTTTCTTT.

This chain connects TRBV2 to TRBJ2-1, with 12 bases that match TRBD2. The germline CDR1 and CDR2 sequences are SNHLY and FYNNEI. The CDR3 length is 15 residues. V dropped 6 bases and J dropped 3; count of bases not matched to a gene: 3. CDR3 residues: CASSELAGGYNEQFF. The CDR3 coding sequence is TGTGCCAGCAGCGAACTAGCGGGGGGCTACAATGAGCAGTTCTTC. Full variable domain (remainder filled in from reference TRBV2 and TRBJ2-1): EPEVTQTPSHQVTQMGQEVILRCVPISNHLYFYWYRQILGQKVEFLVSFYNNEISEKSEIFDDQFSVERPDGSNFTLKIRSTKLEDSAMYFCASSELAGGYNEQFFGPGTRLTVL.

The genes are TRBV9 and TRBJ1-6; 10 positions agree with TRBD1. The CDR3 has 15 amino acids. Germline V gene sequence: CDR1 SGDLS, CDR2 YYNGEE. The trim removed 3 bases at V and 10 bases at J, leaving 7 bases unmatched. The DNA of the CDR3 is TGTGCCAGCAGCGGGGGACAGGGGAATCTGTCACCCCTCCACTTT. Protein: CASSGGQGNLSPLHF.

This clone appeared many times. A read error may produce the germline difference seen at one junction end. The rearrangement links TRBV6-1 to TRBJ2-6; TRBD1 matches at 8 bases. This CDR3 has 13 amino acids. The germline gives CDR1 MNHNS, CDR2 SASEGT. Here the CDR3 DNA reads TGTGCCACACAGACAGGGGAGGCCCACGTCCTGACTTTC. This sequence encodes CATQTGEAHVLTF.

The V call is TRBV18, the J call TRBJ1-1; unclear D gene. CDR3 length: 15 residues. V shed 0 bases and J shed 5 bases, with 13 bases lying between them. The V gene's germline CDR1 is KGHSH and CDR2 LQKENI. The CDR3 DNA follows: TGTGCCAGCTCACCACCGGACGGCGCGGGGACTGAAGCTTTCTTT. Its protein product is CASSPPDGAGTEAFF.

The chain carries TRBV29-1 and TRBJ2-7; 7 positions match TRBD2. Germline V gives CDR1 SQVTM, CDR2 ANQGSEA. The CDR3 spans 13 residues. V was pared by 4 bases and J by 4 bases, with 7 bases of the junction left unmatched. The CDR3: CSVGGGEGYEQYF. CDR3 sequence (DNA): TGCAGCGTTGGTGGGGGGGAAGGGTACGAGCAGTACTTC.

The rearrangement links TRBV13 to TRBJ2-1; D is ambiguous. The CDR3 is made up of 11 amino acids. Trimming stripped 2 bases from V and 7 bases from J, with 3 bases between. Per germline, CDR1 PRHDT and CDR2 FYEKMQ (reference sequence). The CDR3, as DNA: TGTGCCAGCAGCTTATCGAATGAGCAGTTCTTC. Amino acids: CASSLSNEQFF.

V usage is TRBV7-9 and J usage is TRBJ2-7; D is possibly TRBD1 (6 bases). The CDR3 is 12 amino acids. CDR1 is SEHNR and CDR2 is FQNEAQ in the germline V gene (reference sequence). Trimming shortened V by 4 bases and J by 4 bases, and 8 bases separated the two germline ends. CDR3 nucleotide sequence: TGTGCCAGCAGCTCGACAGGATACGAGCAGTACTTC. Translation gives CASSSTGYEQYF.

This clone came up once. V gene TRBV10-1 combines with J gene TRBJ1-1; perhaps TRBD1 as D (5 bases). Trimming removed 3 bases from V and 8 bases from J, with 16 bases in between. CDR3 length equals 14 residues. Germline V gives CDR1 WNHNN, CDR2 SYGVQD (reference sequence). CDR3: CASSDSGERIEAFF. The CDR3, as DNA: TGCGCCAGCAGTGACTCGGGGGAACGCATCGAAGCTTTCTTT.

This chain joins TRBV7-6 and TRBJ2-3, with 11 bases matching TRBD1. CDR3 size: 16 residues. Germline CDR1 reads SGHVS; CDR2 reads FNYEAQ. With 5 bases clipped from V and 7 bases from J, the junction kept 11 bases outside the gene matches. CDR3 coding DNA: TGTGCCAGCAGCCCTAATACCGGGACAGGGGGTAATACGCAGTATTTT. Protein product: CASSPNTGTGGNTQYF.

This chain links TRBV7-9 with TRBJ1-2, with D possibly matching TRBD1 (6 bases). CDR3 length equals 14 residues. CDR1 is SEHNR, CDR2 FQNEAQ, per germline (reference sequence). V was clipped by 0 bases and J by 4 bases, with 9 bases between them. Here the CDR3 reads CASSLAGGPYGYTF. In nucleotides, the CDR3 is TGTGCCAGCAGCTTAGCAGGGGGACCCTATGGCTACACCTTC.

The chain is built from TRBV6-4 and TRBJ2-1; 12 bases align to TRBD1. This CDR3 is built from 15 residues. V lost 7 bases, J lost 6 bases, and 7 bases stayed unmatched. In germline, CDR1 is MRHNA, CDR2 SNTAGT. CDR3 in DNA: TGTGCCAGCAACTCTGGGACAGGGGGCTTCAATGAGCAGTTCTTC. It codes for CASNSGTGGFNEQFF.

V usage is TRBV29-1 and J usage is TRBJ2-7, with 11 nucleotides matching TRBD1. Trimming cost V 4 bases and J 5 bases; bases outside gene matches: 7. Germline CDR1 SQVTM, CDR2 ANQGSEA. This CDR3 comprises 14 residues. In DNA, the CDR3 is TGCAGCGTTGGAGGGACAGGGGGACCGAACGAGCAGTACTTC. Translation: CSVGGTGGPNEQYF.

The chain joins TRBV6-5 to TRBJ2-3; possible D gene TRBD1, 6 bases. Germline V gene data show CDR1 as MNHEY and CDR2 as SVGAGI. The CDR3 contains 14 residues. The germline V and J ends were trimmed by 0 bases and 5 bases, with 9 bases remaining between them. The CDR3 sequence: CASSYSQGRDTQYF. The CDR3 coding sequence is TGTGCCAGCAGTTACTCTCAGGGGAGAGATACGCAGTATTTT.